This T cell receptor (beta chain) derives from a study of T cell changes during pregnancy in multiple sclerosis. This CDR3 comprises 16 residues. V gave up 1 base and J gave up 8 bases, with 20 bases separating them. CDR1 and CDR2 (germline): SSHAT, FNYEAQ (reference sequence). Clones were sequenced by immunoSEQ multiplex PCR, and TCRdb holds only the in-frame ones, with some missing. This table has 75,000 to 100,000 clones, 90% appearing once. This TCR came from a female donor in good health, enrolled as a control in a pregnancy study. V is TRBV7-7 and J is TRBJ1-1; tentative D call: TRBD1 (5 bases). Here the sequenced sample was peripheral blood, taken in the second trimester of pregnancy. The CDR3 bases are TGTGCCAGCAGCTTAGATCCCAGGGAGGCGGTGTTCGAAGCTTTCTTT. It is translated as CASSLDPREAVFEAFF.